Below are 25 T cell receptor beta chains sequenced from a single sample in a study of Ad26.COV2.S vaccination and SARS-CoV-2 variants. The method was immunoSEQ multiplex PCR; TCRdb's version includes in-frame clones alone and lacks a portion of them. This table holds about 680,000 clones, more than 70% found once. This sample's treatment: some 20 received Ad26.COV2.S at low or high dose, single or two shots; a few received placebo; per-sample allocation not given. At day 63 after the first vaccine or placebo injection, samples were drawn. The material sequenced was peripheral blood, taken in a trial of Ad26.COV2.S vaccine versus placebo. The source of these receptors is a person between 18 and 60 years old who received the Ad26.COV2.S COVID-19 vaccine or a placebo.

The V gene is TRBV5-5, the J gene TRBJ2-1; D is tentatively TRBD1 or TRBD2 (5 bases each). CDR1 and CDR2 (germline): SGHKS, YYEKEE (reference sequence). There are 15 residues in the CDR3. Trimming pared 6 bases from V and 6 bases from J, leaving 19 bases between. The CDR3 reads CASTNRANGANEQFF. The CDR3 nucleotides read TGTGCCAGCACCAACCGGGCCAACGGGGCCAATGAGCAGTTCTTC. Full variable domain (rest looked up from reference TRBV5-5 and TRBJ2-1): DAGVTQSPTHLIKTRGQQVTLRCSPISGHKSVSWYQQVLGQGPQFIFQYYEKEERGRGNFPDRFSARQFPNYSSELNVNALLLGDSALYLCASTNRANGANEQFFGPGTRLTVL.

The chain joins TRBV4-2 to TRBJ2-5, with TRBD2 identical over 10 bases. The CDR3 is 17 amino acids. Trimming at V came to 3 bases and at J to 2 bases, leaving 9 bases not matched to a gene. Germline V gene lookup returns CDR1 LGHNA and CDR2 YNFKEQ. The CDR3 sequence: CASSHILAGTSQETQYF. CDR3 DNA: TGTGCCAGCAGCCACATACTAGCGGGGACCTCACAAGAGACCCAGTACTTC.

The chain joins TRBV9 to TRBJ2-5; no clear D. Trimming left V 2 bases short and J 0 bases short, with 8 bases between. Germline CDR1 reads SGDLS; CDR2 reads YYNGEE. This CDR3 is built from 14 residues. The CDR3 here is CASSVTSNQETQYF. CDR3 coding DNA: TGTGCCAGCAGCGTCACATCAAACCAAGAGACCCAGTACTTC.

This clone has a single count. This rearrangement joins TRBV9 to TRBJ2-6; no reliable D call. Germline-derived CDR1 and CDR2 are SGDLS and YYNGEE. V was shortened by 0 bases and J by 0 bases, with 7 bases between the two germline ends. The length of the CDR3 is 16 residues. The CDR3 DNA follows: TGTGCCAGCAGCGTAGAGAGTCCCTCTGGGGCCAACGTCCTGACTTTC. This encodes CASSVESPSGANVLTF.

The CDR3 sequence is CASSGGRTQYF. CDR3 bases: TGTGCCAGCAGTGGCGGGAGGACCCAGTACTTC. This rearrangement joins TRBV25-1 to TRBJ2-5; 7 bases map to TRBD2. After removal of 4 bases from V and 7 bases from J, the junction contained 0 bases not matched to a gene. The CDR3 has 11 residues. Looked up from germline, CDR1 is MGHDK and CDR2 is SYGVNS.

The chain employs TRBV11-2 and TRBJ1-5; 8 nucleotides line up with TRBD1. Germline V CDR1 and CDR2: SGHAT, FQNNGV. Trimming took 6 bases from V and 6 from J; bases not matched to a gene: 7. CDR3 length equals 14 residues. The chain's CDR3 is CASSFDRGSQPQHF. The CDR3 coding sequence is TGTGCCAGCAGTTTCGACAGGGGAAGTCAGCCCCAGCATTTT.

The chain employs TRBV21-1 and TRBJ1-5. TRBV21-1 is annotated as a pseudogene. The CDR3 extends over 14 amino acids. CDR3 coding DNA: TGTGCCAGCAGCGTAGAGCTCCACAATCAGCCCCAGCATTTT. Its protein product is CASSVELHNQPQHF.

The CDR3 protein is CATARVAGAGANVLTF. The CDR3, as DNA: TGTGCCACCGCAAGGGTAGCGGGAGCTGGGGCCAACGTCCTGACTTTC. The J gene is TRBJ2-6, the V gene TRBV10-3; 9 nucleotides line up with TRBD2. Trimming at V came to 10 bases and at J to 2 bases, leaving 9 bases not matched to a gene. This CDR3 contains 16 residues. Germline loops: CDR1 ENHRY, CDR2 SYGVKD.

This clone came up a few times. The chain joins TRBV6-2 or TRBV6-3 to TRBJ2-5; the match to TRBD1 covers 7 bases. V lost 0 bases to trimming and J lost 1 base; unmatched junction nucleotides: 8. Germline lookup yields CDR1 MNHEY and CDR2 SVGEGT. The CDR3 totals 17 residues. CDR3 sequence: CASSYSIQRGLQETQYF. The CDR3 DNA is TGTGCCAGCAGTTACTCAATTCAGAGGGGGCTCCAAGAGACCCAGTACTTC.

The rearrangement joins TRBV27 to TRBJ1-2; a weak D match, TRBD1 (5 bases). Germline V gene sequence: CDR1 MNHEY, CDR2 SMNVEV (reference sequence). V lost 4 bases and J 7 bases, leaving 10 bases between the germline ends. The CDR3 runs to 12 residues. CDR3 coding DNA: TGTGCCAGCAGTTCTAAAGGGGTTGGCTACACCTTC. This sequence encodes CASSSKGVGYTF.

This clone is a singleton in its sample. This chain joins TRBV7-2 and TRBJ2-7; 11 bases fit TRBD1. The CDR3 loop spans 15 amino acids. Per germline, CDR1 SGHTA and CDR2 FQGNSA. V was clipped by 5 bases and J by 2 bases; unmatched bases: 5. The CDR3 DNA is TGTGCCAGCAGCCGGGACAGGGGGAGCCCCTACGAGCAGTACTTC. Its protein product is CASSRDRGSPYEQYF.

V usage is TRBV18 and J usage is TRBJ1-1; TRBD1 agrees at 8 bases. V lost 3 bases to trimming and J lost 0 bases; unmatched junction nucleotides: 6. The CDR3 covers 16 residues. Germline V gene sequence: CDR1 KGHSH, CDR2 LQKENI. Here the CDR3 reads CASSPTDRAMNTEAFF. The CDR3 DNA reads TGTGCCAGCTCACCCACGGACAGGGCCATGAACACTGAAGCTTTCTTT.

This chain uses TRBV5-5 with TRBJ1-1; D is undetermined. Germline V lookup: CDR1 SGHKS, CDR2 YYEKEE (reference sequence). The CDR3 contains 15 residues. The V and J ends lost 4 bases and 0 bases respectively, with 13 bases between them. As DNA, the CDR3 is TGTGCCAGCAGCCGTCCGACGGCCATGAACACTGAAGCTTTCTTT. Protein sequence: CASSRPTAMNTEAFF.

The chain joins TRBV29-1 to TRBJ2-7; unclear D gene. Trimming removed 5 bases from V and 1 base from J, with 15 bases in between. The CDR3 has 14 amino acids. CDR1 and CDR2 from the germline V gene are SQVTM and ANQGSEA. The CDR3 is CSVLSSGKSYEQYF. DNA for the CDR3: TGCAGCGTTTTAAGCAGTGGGAAGTCCTACGAGCAGTACTTC.

CDR3 DNA sequence: TGTGCCAGCAGTCAACAACCACTGTACCAAAATCAGCCCCAGCATTTT. Amino acid sequence: CASSQQPLYQNQPQHF. This chain uses TRBV6-2 or TRBV6-3 with TRBJ1-5, with D unresolved. The V gene's germline CDR1 is MNHEY and CDR2 SVGEGT. V was trimmed by 5 bases and J by 4 bases, leaving 18 bases between them. CDR3 length: 16 residues.

The chain recombines TRBV5-6 with TRBJ2-7; no definite D call. Germline V CDR1 and CDR2: SGHDT, YYEEEE. The CDR3 sequence is 13 residues long. V was clipped by 0 bases and J by 3 bases, with 7 bases between them. The CDR3 spells CASSLGQRYEQYF. For the CDR3, the DNA is TGTGCCAGCAGCTTGGGGCAACGCTACGAGCAGTACTTC.

This rearrangement joins TRBV3-1 (or the pseudogene TRBV3-2) to TRBJ2-1, with 11 nucleotides matching TRBD2. The germline V gene encodes CDR1 LGHDT and CDR2 YNNKEL (reference sequence). The V segment lost 0 bases and the J segment 9 bases; nucleotides outside the gene matches: 7. The CDR3 consists of 16 residues. The CDR3 loop reads CASSQDSSGRLGEQFF. The CDR3 coding sequence is TGTGCCAGCAGCCAAGATTCTAGCGGGAGGTTGGGTGAGCAGTTCTTC.

Only one count was recorded for this clone. The V call is TRBV6-5, the J call TRBJ1-2; D not certain. The V end lost 7 bases, the J end lost 3 bases, and 12 bases lay between the germline ends. The CDR3 totals 13 residues. Germline CDR1 MNHEY, CDR2 SVGAGI. The CDR3 DNA follows: TGTGCCAGCATACCCGGGCCGTACTATGGCTACACCTTC. It codes for CASIPGPYYGYTF.

This clone appeared a single time. V usage is TRBV5-5 and J usage is TRBJ1-2; D not certain. Trimming left V 2 bases short and J 0 bases short, with 11 bases between. This CDR3 spans 15 amino acids. Germline-derived CDR1 and CDR2 are SGHKS and YYEKEE (reference sequence). For the CDR3, the DNA is TGTGCCAGCAGCTTCGAGCCAGAAGCTAACTATGGCTACACCTTC. This gives the protein CASSFEPEANYGYTF.

This clone was seen only a few times. The CDR3 DNA is TGTGCCAGCAGTTACCAACCCGTTGGCGAGCAGTACTTC. Amino acid sequence: CASSYQPVGEQYF. This rearrangement joins TRBV6-5 to TRBJ2-7; no firm D call. Germline CDR1 MNHEY, CDR2 SVGAGI. The V end was cut by 2 bases, the J end by 6 bases, with 11 bases between. The CDR3 consists of 13 residues.

V and J are TRBV14 and TRBJ2-7, with TRBD1 identical over 8 bases. J lost 1 base, V lost 4 bases, and 3 bases had no gene match. The germline V gene has CDR1 SGHDN and CDR2 FVKESK. The CDR3 has 14 residues. The CDR3 spells CASSLTGGSYEQYF. CDR3 bases: TGTGCCAGCAGCCTCACAGGGGGTTCCTACGAGCAGTACTTC.

V is TRBV25-1 and J is TRBJ2-4, with TRBD2 identical over 7 bases. CDR3 length: 13 amino acids. Germline CDR1 MGHDK, CDR2 SYGVNS. V trimming: 5 bases; J trimming: 6 bases; junction bases outside the gene matches: 4. The CDR3 sequence is CASSKGEGNIQYF. The DNA of the CDR3 is TGTGCCAGCAGTAAAGGGGAGGGAAACATTCAGTACTTC.

This chain joins TRBV30 and TRBJ2-2; D might be TRBD2 (6 bases). The germline CDR1 and CDR2 sequences are GTSNPN and SVGIG (reference sequence). V was shortened by 3 bases and J by 10 bases, with 15 bases between the two germline ends. The CDR3 has 13 amino acids. The CDR3 spells CAWRGGSFSELFF. CDR3 bases: TGTGCCTGGAGGGGGGGTTCGTTTTCGGAGCTGTTTTTT. Supplemented by reference TRBV30 and TRBJ2-2, the full variable domain reads SQTIHQWPATLVQPVGSPLSLECTVEGTSNPNLYWYRQAAGRGLQLLFYSVGIGQISSEVPQNLSASRPQDRQFILSSKKLLLSDSGFYLCAWRGGSFSELFFGEGSRLTVL.

J is TRBJ2-2 and V is TRBV2; 9 nucleotides agree with TRBD1. Germline assignment: CDR1 SNHLY and CDR2 FYNNEI. The length of the CDR3 is 17 residues. V was pared by 6 bases and J by 6 bases, with 14 bases of the junction left unmatched. The CDR3 reads CASSPDRGILRPGELFF. CDR3 in DNA: TGTGCCAGCAGCCCGGACAGGGGCATCCTCCGACCCGGGGAGCTGTTTTTT.

The rearrangement uses TRBV25-1 and TRBJ2-1; D unresolved. The germline V gene has CDR1 MGHDK and CDR2 SYGVNS. The V end lost 8 bases, the J end lost 4 bases, and 15 bases lay between the germline ends. The CDR3 runs to 14 residues. The CDR3 nucleotides read TGTGCCAGCGGACCTCTATGGCAATACAATGAGCAGTTCTTC. It specifies CASGPLWQYNEQFF.